This T cell receptor (beta chain) was sequenced during a study of cytomegalovirus exposure and HLA in healthy donors. Across the whole study: Around 200 million T cells yielded approximately 100 million unique TCR beta sequences, as an earlier analysis found. Overall study results and limits: Earlier analysis looked at TCR beta V segments, and most were productive about 90% or about 30% of the time. Associated with HLA alleles at 0.05 false discovery rate in a later analysis were 16,951 TCR beta sequences.

Germline assignment: CDR1 MNHEY and CDR2 SVGAGI. The V gene end was trimmed by 6 bases and the J gene end by 7 bases; junction bases not matched to a gene: 4. The CDR3 totals 13 residues. About this clone: The antigen is undetermined.

60 Vbeta and 13 Jbeta primers were used in PCR. The assay was immunoSEQ multiplex PCR, and TCRdb's table has in-frame clones only and misses some. The sample records some 130,000 clones, around 85% being singletons. This chain uses TRBV6-5 with TRBJ2-1, with TRBD1 matching over 9 bases. This clonotype was obtained from a woman between 45 and 65 years old in good health and CMV-seropositive. Material: PBMCs. The CDR3 nucleotides are TGTGCCAGCAGAGGACAGGGGAGGAATGAGCAGTTCTTC. Translating gives CASRGQGRNEQFF.